The 13 T cell receptor beta chains listed next were all sequenced from one sample in a study of T cells in Graves' hyperthyroidism and ophthalmopathy. Researchers amplified the TCR beta CDR3 regions from RNA transcripts. HTBI primers drove first-round RT-PCR of the TCR CDR3. TCRdb passed the multiplex PCR reads through MiXCR, listing each CDR3 protein once. The sample yields more than 550,000 distinct CDR3 sequences, roughly a sixth seen once. The source material was blood. The receptors stem from a man aged 45-60 years with Graves' hyperthyroidism.

A note on this clonotype: A much larger clonotype is one base distant, so this may be a read error. The V call is TRBV5-1, the J call TRBJ2-1, with D perhaps being TRBD1 or TRBD2 (5 bases each). Germline loops: CDR1 SGHRS, CDR2 YFSETQ. The CDR3 is 16 amino acids. The CDR3 DNA reads TGCGCCAGCGGCTTGGTCCCTGGGAACCCGAGGGGTGAGCAGTTCTTC. Its protein product is CASGLVPGNPRGEQFF.

This clonotype has a handful of counts. The rearrangement links TRBV7-9 to TRBJ2-2; D call uncertain. CDR3 size: 15 residues. Germline CDR1 reads SEHNR; CDR2 reads FQNEAQ (reference sequence). V lost 5 bases, J lost 1 base, and 11 bases lay in between. The CDR3 protein is CASSTWTENTGELFF. The CDR3 DNA sequence: TGTGCCAGCAGCACCTGGACGGAGAACACCGGGGAGCTGTTTTTT.

This rearrangement joins TRBV19 to TRBJ1-2; tentative D call: TRBD1 (5 bases). The length of the CDR3 is 21 residues. The ends were cut back, 3 bases at V and 6 bases at J, with 35 bases in the middle. Germline values: CDR1 LNHDA, CDR2 SQIVND (reference sequence). DNA for the CDR3: TGTGCCAGTAGTATTCTCCCCCCGGGACGTGGTTCTCAACCGGTAGTCCATGGCTACACCTTC. It translates to CASSILPPGRGSQPVVHGYTF.

The CDR3 DNA reads TGTGCCAGCAGCTCGCCCGTAGCGGGAGCTTTTGAGCAGTTCTTC. It yields the protein CASSSPVAGAFEQFF. This sequence joins TRBV11-2 and TRBJ2-1, with 9 bases lining up with TRBD2. V gave up 4 bases and J gave up 9 bases; unmatched junction bases: 10. Germline V gene data show CDR1 as SGHAT and CDR2 as FQNNGV. There are 15 residues in the CDR3.

This sequence joins TRBV5-1 and TRBJ2-1; D gene uncertain. Between the trimmed V and J ends, which lost 2 bases and 1 base, there was a span of 7 bases. The CDR3 has 14 amino acids. Germline CDR1 reads SGHRS; CDR2 reads YFSETQ. CDR3 in amino acids: CASSFELSYNEQFF. The CDR3 region has the DNA TGCGCCAGCAGCTTCGAATTATCCTACAATGAGCAGTTCTTC.

V usage is TRBV6-1 and J usage is TRBJ1-1; tentatively, D is TRBD1 (6 bases). The germline V gene has CDR1 MNHNS and CDR2 SASEGT. Trimming removed 5 bases at V and 1 base at J, with 11 bases between. This CDR3 is built from 14 residues. CDR3 coding DNA: TGTGCCAGCAGTCTGGACAGCTGGAACACTGAAGCTTTCTTT. Protein product: CASSLDSWNTEAFF.

This clonotype was seen at least ten times. The chain has TRBV28 and TRBJ1-6; 8 nucleotides align to TRBD1. Germline V lookup: CDR1 MDHEN, CDR2 SYDVKM. The CDR3 consists of 16 residues. V trimming: 3 bases; J trimming: 7 bases; junction bases outside the gene matches: 8. CDR3 in amino acids: CASSLPRTGRNSPLHF. The CDR3 nucleotides read TGTGCCAGCAGTTTGCCTCGGACAGGGAGGAATTCACCCCTCCACTTT.

This clonotype was seen repeatedly, ten times or more. This chain joins TRBV28 and TRBJ2-2; a possible D gene is TRBD1 (5 bases). Trimming stripped 8 bases from V and 2 bases from J, with 15 bases between. CDR1 is MDHEN, CDR2 SYDVKM, per germline. This CDR3 has 15 amino acids. The CDR3 protein is CASRGQGKNTGELFF. The DNA of the CDR3 is TGTGCCAGCCGTGGGCAGGGAAAAAACACCGGGGAGCTGTTTTTT.

At least ten counts were recorded for this clonotype. The CDR3 loop is CSVIAGTGANVLTF. The CDR3 DNA is TGCAGCGTTATAGCCGGGACGGGGGCCAACGTCCTGACTTTC. V and J are TRBV29-1 and TRBJ2-6; D may match TRBD1 or TRBD2 (5 bases each). The V and J ends lost 5 bases and 4 bases respectively, with 12 bases between them. The CDR3 is 14 residues long. Germline CDR1 reads SQVTM; CDR2 reads ANQGSEA.

Many counts were recorded for this clonotype. The chain is built from TRBV2 and TRBJ2-3; tentatively, D is TRBD1 or TRBD2 (5 bases each). This CDR3 contains 16 residues. V gave up 10 bases and J gave up 2 bases, with 22 bases separating them. Germline CDR1 reads SNHLY; CDR2 reads FYNNEI. CDR3 sequence: CATEQAGDANTDTQYF. The CDR3 DNA follows: TGTGCCACTGAACAGGCTGGGGACGCTAACACAGATACGCAGTATTTT.

This clonotype showed up many times. The V call is TRBV27, the J call TRBJ1-3, with 11 bases that match TRBD1. This CDR3 region has 15 residues. CDR1 MNHEY and CDR2 SMNVEV come from the germline V gene (reference sequence). Germline trimming cut 6 bases from V and 2 bases from J; bases unmatched to any gene: 3. CDR3 amino acids: CASRDRGQTGNTIYF. DNA of the CDR3: TGTGCCAGCAGGGACAGGGGGCAGACTGGAAACACCATATATTTT.

In this sample, this clonotype turned up a few times. The chain uses TRBV25-1 and TRBJ1-2; 8 bases map to TRBD1. CDR1 and CDR2 (germline): MGHDK, SYGVNS. Unmatched junction bases numbered 5, after V lost 2 bases and J lost 6 bases. This CDR3 is 14 amino acids long. In nucleotides, the CDR3 is TGTGCCAGCAGTGAAACAGGGGGAAGGGATGGCTACACCTTC. As protein: CASSETGGRDGYTF.

In its sample, this clonotype was seen many times. The chain uses TRBV7-9 and TRBJ2-1, with no clear D. The germline CDR1 and CDR2 sequences are SEHNR and FQNEAQ (reference sequence). V was cut by 2 bases and J by 5 bases, with 4 bases left in between. The CDR3 is made up of 12 amino acids. The CDR3: CASSLIDNEQFF. CDR3 DNA sequence: TGTGCCAGCAGCTTAATCGACAATGAGCAGTTCTTC.